This T cell receptor beta chain was sequenced in a study of cytomegalovirus exposure and HLA in healthy donors listed by TCRdb under 2017. Notes on the research overall: An earlier analysis of several hundred of the donors reported approximately 290 Gb of sequence data and 117 million unique TCR beta sequences from 150 million to 200 million T cells. The study aimed to test whether signatures of past pathogen exposure could be identified by cataloging public T cell receptors. Among the roughly 380 genotyped donors, about 85% belonged to the genetic ancestry cluster associated with self-reported Caucasian donors. In addition to the first cohort of approximately 670 subjects, a separate validation cohort of approximately 130 different subjects was used. HLA typing included class I and class II loci at four-digit resolution. Every discovery cohort repertoire had been produced on one sequencing platform. Genome-wide SNP genotypes for about 65% of the 666 donors were used in a later genetic analysis, which treated that subset as a discovery cohort. To study patterns of TCR occurrence, a later analysis re-analyzed previously published TCR beta repertoires from 666 donors and added high-resolution HLA genotyping. High-throughput TCR immunosequencing, statistical association of individual TCRs with disease status, and machine learning were combined to predict cytomegalovirus infection status. Donor age, sex, ethnicity and CMV serostatus were compiled alongside the repertoire data. The study used immunosequencing to profile the T cell repertoires of 666 subjects and linked those repertoires to cytomegalovirus serostatus. An earlier analysis of some 500 of the donors applied high-throughput TCR beta sequencing to assess whether each TCR beta V gene segment acted as functional or pseudogenic. In the later analysis, no new phenotypic data were used to find candidate immune exposures; instead, reliance was placed on TCR beta sequences and their occurrence across donors. Typing coverage varied by locus: about 620-640 donors for A, B, C, DRB1 and DQB1; around 560 for DQA1; over 600 for DPA1; approximately 450 for DPB1. An early release that covered about 600 HLA-typed donors contained about 290 gigabases of sequencing data and tens of millions of unique TCR sequences. Roughly 5 DR-DQ haplotypes were handled as single units for association and clustering because linkage in the cohort was strong. Among under 450 genotyped donors of the cohort, an average of approximately 230,000 unique TCR beta nucleotide sequences were sequenced per donor, 15% to 20% of them non-productive.

From a lookup of the germline V gene, CDR1 and CDR2 are KGHSH and LQKENI. The CDR3 measures 13 amino acids from cysteine to phenylalanine. Left in the record is the CDR3 DNA by itself, 39 bases read in frame from the first base. The junction shows trimming of 3 bases on V and 8 bases on J, plus 13 bases between the germline ends. Remarks on this clone: Its binding antigen is unknown. No base qualities exist here, and no much larger clone lies one base off it.

The library was built by means of the immunoSEQ multiplex PCR assay. For the multiplex PCR, a mixture combining 60 forward primers for TCR Vbeta segments and 13 reverse primers for TCR Jbeta segments was used. Amplification of the CDR3 region of rearranged TCR beta genes was performed with a multiplex PCR assay on genomic DNA. The amplified TCR beta libraries were sequenced on the Illumina HiSeq System as 87-base-pair reads. The study's own analysis went as follows. A later analysis tallied about 77 million unique TCR beta chains across the 666 repertoires, and roughly 11 million of those chains were shared by two or more donors. A nearest-neighbor algorithm error-corrected the raw reads and collapsed the reads into unique sequences, merging closely related sequences to remove PCR and sequencing errors. To assign V, D and J gene segments, CDR3 sequences were aligned to IMGT reference sequences. Each retained sequence needed at least a six-nucleotide match to both a V gene segment and a J gene segment. A rearrangement was called productive if the CDR3 had no stop codons and remained in frame with V and J, and every other rearrangement was called non-productive. Following IMGT convention, CDR3 was defined as the stretch from the second conserved V-encoded cysteine up to the conserved J-encoded phenylalanine. The earlier analysis of approximately 590 of the donors excluded any sequence lacking an unambiguous match to a single V gene segment. An earlier analysis of fewer than 750 of the donors called V segments functional above 56.7% productive rearrangements and segregating when the between-donor standard deviation exceeded 5%. A statistical classification framework was built for diagnosing cytomegalovirus status from the catalog of TCR beta chain sequences. In a later analysis, V and J genes were assigned by comparing TCR nucleotide sequences against IMGT/GENE-DB human TR gene sequences. A later analysis assigned CDR3 sequences and most-parsimonious VDJ recombination scenarios with the TCRdist pipeline. In a later analysis, every TCR beta chain was defined by the combination of its CDR3 amino acid sequence and its V-gene family, and reads without a unique V-gene family were dropped. To address suspected cross-contamination and a sequencing artifact, a later analysis removed some 620 highly shared, low-generation-probability nucleotide sequences. A later analysis calculated a clonal expansion index for each public chain from normalized within-repertoire ranks of inferred template counts. In a later analysis, generation probabilities were computed with a VDJ recombination model fitted to out-of-frame rearrangements, and the resulting probabilities were checked against IGoR. In a later analysis, hypergeometric tests were used to score TCR-TCR, TCR-HLA and TCR-CMV co-occurrence, with a repertoire-size bias correction applied to TCR pairs. To estimate false discovery rates, a later analysis permuted the HLA or CMV assignments 20 times. A later analysis grouped co-occurring TCRs with DBSCAN, adding TCRdist sequence similarity when clustering within HLA-allele-positive subsets. Repertoires with fewer than 30,000 or more than 120,000 public chains, plus five repertoires with anomalous nucleotide sharing, were excluded from co-occurrence clustering. TCRdb stores this immuneACCESS table with in-frame sequences only. Part of the clones is absent; in the studies checked, under half of the shortfall reflects unresolved V genes, and no reason is known for the rest. From that table come the V and J calls and clone size; the DNA was used to work out D and trimming. The sample records approximately 170,000 clones, approximately 81% of which are singletons. Of the sample, 1% falls within the top ten clones.

The cohort consisted of hundreds of healthy bone marrow donors. At the time of sampling, every cohort member was nominally healthy, though immune exposures that went unrecorded were likely present. The donor was CMV seronegative and was included in the group of about 400 seronegative cohort members. A peripheral blood sample was provided by each donor, and peripheral blood mononuclear cells were used for TCR beta sequencing. Genomic DNA extraction from the blood cell samples was performed with the Qiagen DNeasy Blood Extraction Kit. Broad study findings and their caveats: In a later genetic analysis, a missense DCLRE1C variant was associated with V-gene and J-gene trimming of TCR beta chains, and the association was replicated in an independent cohort. The authors suggested that the approach could potentially be extended to other disease states and immunological phenotypes. In a later genetic analysis, fewer N-insertions in productive TCRs were reported among donors in an Asian-associated ancestry cluster than the 666-donor mean. Several of the top co-occurrence clusters appeared to be linked to parvovirus B19, influenza, CMV and Epstein-Barr virus, according to a later analysis. In a later analysis, most CMV-associated TCR beta chains were found to appear HLA-restricted, with HLA associations seemingly driven largely by CMV exposure. A further reported finding was that TCR beta sequences accurately predicted the HLA-A and HLA-B alleles for most subjects in the first cohort. In both the original and validation cohorts, the classifier was reported to diagnose cytomegalovirus status with high specificity and sensitivity. For the cohort, immune exposure information was limited to CMV serostatus. The 87-base-pair reads could not distinguish some IMGT-functional V segments, including TRBV6-2 and TRBV6-3, so those segments were excluded. When HLA alleles, especially DR and DQ, strongly co-occurred, attributing TCR associations to individual alleles was difficult. A later analysis associated 17,000 or so TCR beta sequences with specific HLA alleles at a false discovery rate of 0.05. Seventeen rarely observed V segments, including chromosome 9 orphons, were excluded from the earlier analysis of approximately 500 of the donors because counts were too low. A group of highly shared sequence variants was considered likely to be a technical artifact of the sequencing pipeline. In a later analysis, TCR association rates were found to vary across HLA loci, with the most associated TCRs seen for DRB1 alleles and the fewest for HLA-C alleles. Because HLA typing was missing for some donors at each locus, association tests included only the typed subset. Broadly in line with IMGT annotations, most TCR beta V segments showed up in productive rearrangements about 87% or about 30% of the time in an earlier analysis of 587 of the donors. The cohort was sequenced for TCR beta chains only, and without alpha or paired-chain data the features that could be detected were limited. In the study, around 150 TCR beta chains were listed as associated with cytomegalovirus. Across donors, most TCR sequences were observed very rarely, whereas some public TCRs were present in many individuals. Sequencing depth was assumed to be roughly uniform across donors in the presence/absence analyses, though that assumption may not hold. Correlated functional status among segregating V segments might be attributable to linkage disequilibrium, but an unknown experimental factor could not be ruled out. A later analysis found that HLA-associated TCR beta chains were more clonally expanded and had lower generation probabilities than equally common non-associated chains. In vitro tests confirmed that a few of the cytomegalovirus-associated TCR beta chains recognize cytomegalovirus antigens.

The TCR was taken from a boy aged 2 to 10 in good health and CMV-seronegative. In this chain, TRBV18 is recombined with TRBJ1-2; the best D guess is TRBD1, with 5 bases matching. The specimen sequenced was PBMCs. In nucleotides, the sequence is TGTGCCAGCTCACCGACAGATGACCCCGGCTACACCTTC. This codes for CASSPTDDPGYTF.